The T cell receptor (beta chain) under discussion was sequenced for a study of cytomegalovirus exposure and HLA in healthy donors. Whole-study context: A previous analysis identified 95 million to 130 million unique TCR beta sequences derived from some 170 million T cells.

A word on this clone: What it binds is unknown.

The PCR ran on 60 Vbeta and 13 Jbeta primers. Only in-frame clones appear in the TCRdb table, and some are missing; sequencing was by immunoSEQ multiplex PCR. The table includes over 70,000 clones, roughly 80% detected once. Study observations and caveats: A list of 150 to 200 TCR beta chains associated with cytomegalovirus was given. A later analysis by the authors found several of the most significant clusters apparently linked to common viral pathogens. Later, TCR association rates were found to vary by HLA locus, highest for DRB1 and lowest for HLA-C.

This TCR was sampled from a man aged 50 to 60 in good health and CMV-seropositive. Specimen: PBMCs.

CDR3 protein: CASSPRQKTIYF. CDR3 sequence (DNA): TGTGCCAGCAGTCCCCGACAGAAAACCATATATTTT. J is TRBJ1-3 and V is TRBV6-6, with D possibly TRBD1 on 5 matching bases. From germline, CDR1 is MNHNY and CDR2 SVGAGI (reference sequence). The CDR3 extends over 12 amino acids. V lost 5 bases and J lost 10, with 12 bases in between.